This entry lists 20 T cell receptor beta chains sequenced from one sample in a study of T cells in Graves' hyperthyroidism and ophthalmopathy. Authors of the study amplified TCR beta CDR3 regions from RNA transcripts. HTBI primers were the set used in a first-round RT-PCR of the TCR CDR3. TCRdb re-analysed the multiplex PCR reads in MiXCR, keeping a single row per CDR3 protein. Here the sample spans some 380,000 distinct CDR3 sequences, about 14% being singletons. The sequenced material came from blood. All receptors come from a man aged 25 to 40 with Graves' hyperthyroidism that later progressed to Graves' ophthalmopathy.

The chain combines TRBV6-5 with TRBJ1-2, with D possibly matching TRBD1 (5 bases). The CDR3 consists of 18 residues. Germline V gene sequence: CDR1 MNHEY, CDR2 SVGAGI. V was shortened by 1 base and J by 5 bases, with 23 bases between the two germline ends. The CDR3 coding sequence is TGTGCCAGCAGTTACTATAGCCCCGGGGCCAGCCGCGGTTATGGCTACACCTTC. This codes for CASSYYSPGASRGYGYTF.

The chain has TRBV10-3 and TRBJ2-7; D is possibly TRBD1 (5 bases). The CDR3 runs 14 residues. Trimming removed 5 bases at V and 5 bases at J, with 16 bases between. Germline CDR1 reads ENHRY; CDR2 reads SYGVKD. CDR3 DNA: TGTGCCATCAGTCGCGGCAGGGAAACCCACGAGCAGTACTTC. It codes for CAISRGRETHEQYF.

This clonotype has at least ten counts. CDR3 region: CASSLNRGLSYEQYF. In DNA form, the CDR3 reads TGTGCCAGCAGTCTTAACAGGGGGCTGTCCTACGAGCAGTACTTC. V gene TRBV27 combines with J gene TRBJ2-7; the match to TRBD1 covers 9 bases. CDR1 is MNHEY, CDR2 SMNVEV, per germline (reference sequence). J lost 1 base, V lost 5 bases, and 6 bases had no gene match. The CDR3 has 15 amino acids.

The table lists this clonotype with many counts. The J gene is TRBJ1-6, the V gene TRBV20-1; 10 bases map to TRBD1. CDR1 and CDR2 from the germline V gene are DFQATT and SNEGSKA (reference sequence). This CDR3 is 15 amino acids long. V lost 6 bases and J lost 3; bases outside the gene matches: 5. CDR3 bases: TGCAGTGCGACAGGGGGCACCAGCTATAATTCACCCCTCCACTTT. Amino acid sequence: CSATGGTSYNSPLHF.

This clonotype turned up a few times. This may arise from a read error, as a much more abundant clone is one base away. DNA for the CDR3: TGTGCCAGCAGTTTTCAGATCTACGAGCAGTACTTC. Translation gives CASSFQIYEQYF. The rearrangement joins TRBV28 to TRBJ2-7; D unclear. The CDR3 length is 12 residues. From germline, CDR1 is MDHEN and CDR2 SYDVKM. With 3 bases removed from V and 3 bases from J, the gap between germline ends came to 6 bases.

This clonotype was detected a few times. The rearrangement uses TRBV12-3 or TRBV12-4 and TRBJ2-7; D call uncertain. V was pared by 3 bases and J by 4 bases, with 13 bases between. This CDR3 spans 14 amino acids. CDR3 nucleotide sequence: TGTGCCAGCAGTTTGGCAGGCCCCTTGTACGAGCAGTACTTC. Translating gives CASSLAGPLYEQYF.

This clonotype came up a few times. V gene TRBV6-1 combines with J gene TRBJ2-3; tentative D call: TRBD2 (7 bases). The length of the CDR3 is 15 residues. Germline CDR1 MNHNS, CDR2 SASEGT. The V and J ends lost 4 bases and 4 bases respectively, with 15 bases between them. The CDR3 DNA follows: TGTGCCAGCAGTGCGGGGGGCCTTAAACCAGATACGCAGTATTTT. Protein product: CASSAGGLKPDTQYF.

V is TRBV29-1 and J is TRBJ2-2, with a weak D call TRBD2 (7 bases). The CDR3 sequence is 16 residues long. The germline CDR1 and CDR2 sequences are SQVTM and ANQGSEA. With 1 base removed from V and 0 bases from J, the gap between germline ends came to 12 bases. CDR3 region: CSVEVGGTTNTGELFF. CDR3 nucleotides: TGCAGCGTTGAAGTGGGGGGGACAACGAACACCGGGGAGCTGTTTTTT.

As regards this clonotype: A clone one base away is much larger, so this may be a read error. V usage is TRBV7-9 and J usage is TRBJ2-3; tentatively, D is TRBD1 or TRBD2 (5 bases each). Trimming took 3 bases from V and 5 from J, leaving 15 bases between them. Germline V gene sequence: CDR1 SEHNR, CDR2 FQNEAQ (reference sequence). The CDR3 has 15 residues. The CDR3 sequence is CASSLGRLLIDTQYF. The CDR3 DNA follows: TGTGCCAGCAGCTTGGGACGTCTGCTCATAGATACGCAGTATTTT.

This clonotype was found many times. The V gene is TRBV20-1, the J gene TRBJ1-1, with a tentative D call TRBD1 (5 bases). Germline V gives CDR1 DFQATT, CDR2 SNEGSKA (reference sequence). CDR3 length equals 14 residues. V gave up 4 bases and J gave up 2 bases, with 14 bases separating them. CDR3 DNA sequence: TGCAGTGCTAAATTGGGGACGGCCAACACTGAAGCTTTCTTT. It codes for CSAKLGTANTEAFF.

The rearrangement uses TRBV27 and TRBJ2-7, with D maybe TRBD2 (5 bases). CDR1 and CDR2 from the germline V gene are MNHEY and SMNVEV (reference sequence). V gave up 5 bases and J gave up 1 base, with 12 bases separating them. This CDR3 is 14 amino acids long. The CDR3 DNA sequence: TGTGCCAGCAGTCCATGTACGGGGTCCTACGAGCAGTACTTC. This translates into CASSPCTGSYEQYF.

This clonotype was seen repeatedly, ten times or more. The V and J genes are TRBV6-1 and TRBJ1-1; TRBD1 matches at 7 bases. This CDR3 comprises 15 residues. The germline CDR1 and CDR2 sequences are MNHNS and SASEGT. V trimming: 5 bases; J trimming: 1 base; junction bases outside the gene matches: 7. The CDR3, as DNA: TGTGCCAGCAGTTCCAGGGGGGTCGGGAACACTGAAGCTTTCTTT. Amino acid sequence: CASSSRGVGNTEAFF.

At least ten counts were recorded for this clonotype. V gene TRBV30 combines with J gene TRBJ2-7, with D maybe TRBD2 (5 bases). This CDR3 has 11 residues. In germline, CDR1 is GTSNPN, CDR2 SVGIG (reference sequence). V gave up 1 base and J gave up 5 bases, with 6 bases separating them. Here the CDR3 reads CAWSAGNEQYF. CDR3 DNA sequence: TGTGCCTGGAGTGCGGGGAACGAGCAGTACTTC.

This clonotype occurred many times. This sequence joins TRBV9 and TRBJ1-1, with D perhaps matching TRBD1 (5 bases). The CDR3 has 13 residues. Germline V gene sequence: CDR1 SGDLS, CDR2 YYNGEE. V was pared by 4 bases and J by 6 bases, with 13 bases between. The CDR3 sequence: CASSHRDASEAFF. The DNA of the CDR3 is TGTGCCAGCAGCCACCGGGACGCCTCTGAAGCTTTCTTT.

V and J are TRBV4-1 and TRBJ1-5, with D possibly matching TRBD1 (5 bases). Germline V CDR1 and CDR2: MGHRA, YSYEKL. The CDR3 extends over 15 amino acids. Trimming cost V 2 bases and J 6 bases, with 14 bases left between them. The CDR3 bases are TGCGCCAGCAGCCAAAAAGGGTCGGGGGGTCAGCCCCAGCATTTT. Translating gives CASSQKGSGGQPQHF.

The chain joins TRBV4-1 to TRBJ2-5; D is undetermined. The CDR3 length is 12 residues. Germline loops: CDR1 MGHRA, CDR2 YSYEKL. Between the trimmed V and J ends, which lost 3 bases and 4 bases, there was a span of 6 bases. In DNA, the CDR3 is TGCGCCAGCAGCCACATAGGAGAGACCCAGTACTTC. Protein product: CASSHIGETQYF.

The sample holds many counts of this clonotype. The DNA of the CDR3 is TGTGCCAGCAGCTCGGACAGCTTAACTAGCACAGATACGCAGTATTTT. It encodes CASSSDSLTSTDTQYF. This chain uses TRBV11-2 with TRBJ2-3, with D possibly matching TRBD1 (6 bases). V was shortened by 4 bases and J by 0 bases, with 14 bases between the two germline ends. Germline-derived CDR1 and CDR2 are SGHAT and FQNNGV. The CDR3 is 16 amino acids.

This clonotype was detected only a few times. V and J are TRBV20-1 and TRBJ2-5; tentatively, D is TRBD2 (7 bases). V was shortened by 0 bases and J by 1 base, with 12 bases between the two germline ends. The germline V gene encodes CDR1 DFQATT and CDR2 SNEGSKA (reference sequence). The CDR3 length is 15 residues. CDR3 nucleotide sequence: TGCAGTGCTAGAGATAGGCGGGGGCTCCAAGAGACCCAGTACTTC. Translating gives CSARDRRGLQETQYF.

This clonotype was picked up many times. J is TRBJ1-2 and V is TRBV6-1; D call uncertain. The germline V gene has CDR1 MNHNS and CDR2 SASEGT. The CDR3 totals 16 residues. The V and J ends lost 2 bases and 0 bases respectively, with 13 bases between them. In DNA, the CDR3 is TGTGCCAGCAGTGAATCATGGGCCGTGGCTAACTATGGCTACACCTTC. Translating gives CASSESWAVANYGYTF.

This clonotype was found many times. The J gene is TRBJ2-5, the V gene TRBV28; 7 bases fit TRBD2. Germline V gene lookup returns CDR1 MDHEN and CDR2 SYDVKM. This CDR3 comprises 13 residues. V lost 6 bases to trimming and J lost 2 bases; unmatched junction nucleotides: 3. CDR3: CASRISGQETQYF. CDR3 sequence (DNA): TGTGCCAGCAGAATTAGCGGGCAAGAGACCCAGTACTTC.